Below are 23 T cell receptor beta chains sequenced from a single sample in a study of blood T cell repertoires in COVID-19. The data were produced by immunoSEQ multiplex PCR, yet TCRdb's version contains in-frame clones alone and is incomplete. The table lists approximately 66,000 clones, roughly 91% of them singletons. The specimen was peripheral blood. These receptors originate from a man between 60 and 75 years old with acute or convalescent COVID-19.

The V gene is TRBV27, the J gene TRBJ1-2; TRBD1 is a possible D gene (6 bases). Trimming pared 6 bases from V and 2 bases from J, leaving 10 bases between. The CDR3 has 13 amino acids. Germline-derived CDR1 and CDR2 are MNHEY and SMNVEV (reference sequence). In DNA form, the CDR3 reads TGTGCCAGCAGCCCGAGGGGGAACTATGGCTACACCTTC. Translated: CASSPRGNYGYTF.

This clone was seen only a few times. V and J are TRBV9 and TRBJ1-2; 11 bases line up with TRBD1. V shed 2 bases and J 9 bases; nucleotides not matched to a gene: 12. Germline V CDR1 and CDR2: SGDLS, YYNGEE. This CDR3 is built from 16 residues. The CDR3 reads CASSVSTGQGAGSYTF. The CDR3 DNA reads TGTGCCAGCAGCGTTTCGACCGGACAGGGGGCAGGGAGCTACACCTTC. Using reference TRBV9 and TRBJ1-2 for the parts outside the CDR3, the full variable domain is DSGVTQTPKHLITATGQRVTLRCSPRSGDLSVYWYQQSLDQGLQFLIQYYNGEERAKGNILERFSAQQFPDLHSELNLSSLELGDSALYFCASSVSTGQGAGSYTFGSGTRLTVV.

The rearrangement joins TRBV11-1 to TRBJ2-2; possible D gene TRBD1, 6 bases. V lost 5 bases and J 7 bases, leaving 17 bases between the germline ends. This CDR3 is 15 amino acids long. Germline-derived CDR1 and CDR2 are SGHAT and FQDESV (reference sequence). CDR3 sequence reads: CASSLQTGMIGELFF. The CDR3 DNA is TGTGCCAGCAGCCTCCAGACAGGAATGATCGGGGAGCTGTTTTTT.

The chain couples TRBV5-1 to TRBJ1-2; 7 bases agree with TRBD1. Germline V gene sequence: CDR1 SGHRS, CDR2 YFSETQ. V dropped 5 bases and J dropped 3; count of bases not matched to a gene: 7. The CDR3 has 14 amino acids. The DNA of the CDR3 is TGCGCCAGCAGTCATACTGGACAGGACTATGGCTACACCTTC. The encoded protein is CASSHTGQDYGYTF.

V is TRBV7-9 and J is TRBJ1-3, with D perhaps matching TRBD1 (6 bases). The germline gives CDR1 SEHNR, CDR2 FQNEAQ (reference sequence). This CDR3 has 14 residues. Trimming took 11 bases from V and 0 from J, leaving 14 bases between them. The CDR3 DNA reads TGTGCCGGCCGACAGGCGGTCTCTGGAAACACCATATATTTT. The encoded protein is CAGRQAVSGNTIYF. The entire variable domain, with the rest obtained from reference TRBV7-9 and TRBJ1-3, is as follows: DTGVSQNPRHKITKRGQNVTFRCDPISEHNRLYWYRQTLGQGPEFLTYFQNEAQLEKSRLLSDRFSAERPKGSFSTLEIQRTEQGDSAMYLCAGRQAVSGNTIYFGEGSWLTVV.

The chain employs TRBV5-1 and TRBJ1-1, with unresolved D. CDR1 is SGHRS and CDR2 is YFSETQ in the germline V gene. CDR3 length: 15 amino acids. V was cut by 4 bases and J by 2 bases, with 15 bases left in between. The CDR3 region is CASSLTQRKNTEAFF. In DNA form, the CDR3 reads TGCGCCAGCAGCCTGACCCAGAGGAAAAACACTGAAGCTTTCTTT.

This clone has only one observation. The CDR3 end shows no conserved phenylalanine or tryptophan, and so a read error is likely. Because the CDR3's place on the DNA is in doubt, the DNA is left out and the CDR3 is given as listed by TCRdb. The chain has TRBV20-1 and TRBJ2-3; the table's D call, TRBD1, has no DNA check behind it. From its first to its last residue, the CDR3 has 10 amino acids. Germline V CDR1 and CDR2: DFQATT, SNEGSKA (reference sequence). The CDR3: CSAFGTGPFL.

The chain carries TRBV5-4 and TRBJ2-2; TRBD2 might be the D (5 bases). With 1 base removed from V and 0 bases from J, the gap between germline ends came to 7 bases. CDR1 and CDR2 (germline): SGHNT, YYREEE (reference sequence). This CDR3 region has 15 residues. As DNA, the CDR3 is TGTGCCAGCAGCTTGCGCGGGCCGAACACCGGGGAGCTGTTTTTT. It is translated as CASSLRGPNTGELFF.

The chain couples TRBV10-3 to TRBJ2-3; 7 bases are shared with TRBD1. The V gene's germline CDR1 is ENHRY and CDR2 SYGVKD. V trimming: 0 bases; J trimming: 6 bases; junction bases outside the gene matches: 6. The CDR3 extends over 15 amino acids. As DNA, the CDR3 is TGTGCCATCAGTGAGTCGACAGGGAGCATGGATACGCAGTATTTT. Its translation is CAISESTGSMDTQYF.

The chain has TRBV3-1 (or the pseudogene TRBV3-2) and TRBJ2-3, with TRBD2 identical over 11 bases. CDR1 and CDR2 (germline): LGHDT, YNNKEL (reference sequence). V lost 4 bases to trimming and J lost 4 bases; unmatched junction nucleotides: 10. The CDR3 is 17 amino acids. CDR3 sequence (DNA): TGTGCCAGCAGCCTCGTAGCGGGGGGGCCCTTCGCAGATACGCAGTATTTT. As protein: CASSLVAGGPFADTQYF.

The chain couples TRBV6-5 to TRBJ1-4; TRBD1 might be the D (6 bases). Trimming took 6 bases from V and 4 from J, leaving 12 bases between them. The CDR3 has 14 amino acids. From germline, CDR1 is MNHEY and CDR2 SVGAGI. This CDR3 is CASSRGTVNEKLFF. The CDR3 DNA is TGTGCCAGCAGCAGGGGAACAGTTAATGAAAAACTGTTTTTT.

The chain carries TRBV9 and TRBJ1-3, with a possible D match to TRBD1 (6 bases). CDR1 SGDLS and CDR2 YYNGEE come from the germline V gene. CDR3 length: 19 residues. The V and J ends lost 0 bases and 3 bases respectively, with 22 bases between them. CDR3: CASSVDRGGGLLYGNTIYF. DNA for the CDR3: TGTGCCAGCAGCGTAGATAGAGGGGGGGGACTACTCTATGGAAACACCATATATTTT.

This clone turned up a few times. This CDR3 is CASSSGTGVRGYTF. CDR3 DNA: TGCGCCAGCAGTTCCGGGACAGGGGTCCGTGGCTACACCTTC. The chain recombines TRBV5-1 with TRBJ1-2; the match to TRBD1 covers 10 bases. The CDR3 sequence is 14 residues long. V shed 5 bases and J 7 bases; nucleotides not matched to a gene: 8. Germline assignment: CDR1 SGHRS and CDR2 YFSETQ.

This clone was found once. The J gene is TRBJ1-4, the V gene TRBV5-1, with 7 bases aligning to TRBD1. Trimming removed 5 bases from V and 5 bases from J; junction bases left unmatched: 6. Per the germline V gene, CDR1 is SGHRS and CDR2 is YFSETQ. This CDR3 has 14 residues. The CDR3 DNA reads as TGCGCCAGCAGAATGGGACAGAAGAATGAAAAACTGTTTTTT. It is translated as CASRMGQKNEKLFF. Full variable domain (outside the CDR3, taken from reference TRBV5-1 and TRBJ1-4): KAGVTQTPRYLIKTRGQQVTLSCSPISGHRSVSWYQQTPGQGLQFLFEYFSETQRNKGNFPGRFSGRQFSNSRSEMNVSTLELGDSALYLCASRMGQKNEKLFFGSGTQLSVL.

The chain is built from TRBV3-1 (or the pseudogene TRBV3-2) and TRBJ1-2, with 7 bases aligning to TRBD1. The V gene's germline CDR1 is LGHDT and CDR2 YNNKEL (reference sequence). The CDR3 has 16 residues. Losses at the gene ends were 6 bases for V and 7 bases for J; bases not matched to a gene: 17. The CDR3 region is CASSDTLAQGVRGYTF. CDR3 nucleotides: TGTGCCAGCAGTGACACCCTCGCGCAGGGGGTCCGTGGCTACACCTTC.

With regard to this clone: The same CDR3 can be traced to other DNA sequences in this sample. V usage is TRBV19 and J usage is TRBJ1-1; the match to TRBD1 covers 8 bases. This CDR3 spans 15 amino acids. Per germline, CDR1 LNHDA and CDR2 SQIVND (reference sequence). The trim removed 3 bases at V and 1 base at J, leaving 4 bases unmatched. The CDR3 is CASSIVGQGNTEAFF. The CDR3 DNA reads TGTGCCAGTAGTATTGTTGGACAGGGGAACACTGAAGCTTTCTTT. The whole variable domain, filled in from reference TRBV19 and TRBJ1-1, reads DGGITQSPKYLFRKEGQNVTLSCEQNLNHDAMYWYRQDPGQGLRLIYYSQIVNDFQKGDIAEGYSVSREKKESFPLTVTSAQKNPTAFYLCASSIVGQGNTEAFFGQGTRLTVV.

Only one count was recorded for this clone. V usage is TRBV6-5 and J usage is TRBJ2-1; 9 nucleotides align to TRBD1. Per germline, CDR1 MNHEY and CDR2 SVGAGI. V dropped 5 bases and J dropped 5; count of bases not matched to a gene: 7. The CDR3 is 15 residues long. The CDR3 here is CASSQTGGRNNEQFF. In DNA, the CDR3 is TGTGCCAGCAGTCAAACAGGGGGCCGGAACAATGAGCAGTTCTTC.

DNA of the CDR3: TGTGCCAGCAGAGTTCTCCAGGCGACATTCACTGAAGCTTTCTTT. Translation: CASRVLQATFTEAFF. V and J are TRBV9 and TRBJ1-1, with unresolved D. Germline V CDR1 and CDR2: SGDLS, YYNGEE. V was trimmed by 5 bases and J by 4 bases, leaving 18 bases between them. The CDR3 consists of 15 residues.

This clone was seen only once. The rearrangement joins TRBV5-6 to TRBJ1-1; D perhaps matches TRBD1 (5 bases). Per the germline V gene, CDR1 is SGHDT and CDR2 is YYEEEE. With 6 bases removed from V and 4 bases from J, the gap between germline ends came to 13 bases. The length of the CDR3 is 13 residues. CDR3 DNA: TGTGCCAGCATCAAACCCGGGGGCACTGAAGCTTTCTTT. It yields the protein CASIKPGGTEAFF. The full variable domain, with the rest looked up from reference TRBV5-6 and TRBJ1-1, is DAGVTQSPTHLIKTRGQQVTLRCSPKSGHDTVSWYQQALGQGPQFIFQYYEEEERQRGNFPDRFSGHQFPNYSSELNVNALLLGDSALYLCASIKPGGTEAFFGQGTRLTVV.

The chain employs TRBV9 and TRBJ1-1; perhaps TRBD1 as D (5 bases). Germline values: CDR1 SGDLS, CDR2 YYNGEE. The CDR3 covers 13 residues. Trimming pared 2 bases from V and 0 bases from J, leaving 5 bases between. CDR3 sequence: CASSVTVNTEAFF. The CDR3 DNA reads TGTGCCAGCAGCGTGACAGTGAACACTGAAGCTTTCTTT.

The chain has TRBV19 and TRBJ1-1, with 8 bases identical to TRBD1. The V gene end was trimmed by 10 bases and the J gene end by 1 base; junction bases not matched to a gene: 2. Per the germline V gene, CDR1 is LNHDA and CDR2 is SQIVND (reference sequence). The CDR3 is 12 amino acids. Written as DNA, the CDR3 is TGTGCCACCGGGACAGGGAACACTGAAGCTTTCTTT. Translating it yields CATGTGNTEAFF.

The J gene is TRBJ1-1, the V gene TRBV5-1; D is uncertain. V was trimmed by 4 bases and J by 2 bases, leaving 9 bases between them. CDR1 is SGHRS, CDR2 YFSETQ, per germline. This CDR3 spans 13 amino acids. This CDR3 reads CASSPGPNTEAFF. Written as DNA, the CDR3 is TGCGCCAGCAGCCCAGGTCCTAACACTGAAGCTTTCTTT. The variable domain in full, with the rest retrieved from reference TRBV5-1 and TRBJ1-1, is KAGVTQTPRYLIKTRGQQVTLSCSPISGHRSVSWYQQTPGQGLQFLFEYFSETQRNKGNFPGRFSGRQFSNSRSEMNVSTLELGDSALYLCASSPGPNTEAFFGQGTRLTVV.

This clone was observed a handful of times. This chain links TRBV2 with TRBJ2-3; 13 positions agree with TRBD2. The germline CDR1 and CDR2 sequences are SNHLY and FYNNEI. CDR3 size: 18 residues. The J segment lost 1 base and the V segment lost 6 bases, leaving 10 bases of the junction unmatched. CDR3 in DNA: TGTGCCAGCAGCCCGGGGACTAGCGGGGCCGTCCGCACAGATACGCAGTATTTT. Protein product: CASSPGTSGAVRTDTQYF.